This T cell receptor beta chain was sequenced in a study of blood T cells in healthy people across ages. Study-level results: From one million sequenced T cells, diversity estimates were lower bounds. Correlation between TCR beta diversity and naive T cell percentage was strong. Older age coincided with a roughly linear decline in TCR beta diversity per million T cells.

Germline V gives CDR1 SGHVS, CDR2 FQNEAQ. The CDR3 has 15 amino acids. Trimming left V 4 bases short and J 0 bases short, with 12 bases between. PCR was performed a second time for about 7 to 12 cycles using a sample-barcoded 5' primer and a J-beta primer mix. Every cDNA was tagged by a template-switch adaptor with 12 random nucleotides. MiXCR, run by TCRdb on the 5' RACE reads, gives a single entry per CDR3 protein. The repertoire holds over a million distinct CDR3 sequences, with more than 35% as singletons. Worth noting for this clonotype: Its antigen is unidentified.

The rearrangement joins TRBV7-8 to TRBJ1-1; weak D call: TRBD1 (6 bases). The sequence came from a woman aged 55-75 years in good health. The sample was blood. The CDR3 is CASSSRQVLNTEAFF. The CDR3 DNA is TGTGCCAGCAGCTCCCGACAGGTTTTGAACACTGAAGCTTTCTTT.